This T cell receptor beta chain is from a study of STAT3 mutations in large granular lymphocyte leukemia. Study-level information: Roughly half the longitudinally sequenced T-LGLL patients had canonical STAT3 mutations. Study findings and constraints: Every T-cell large granular lymphocyte leukemia patient had at least one immunodominant TCR beta clonotype. A small but highly pathogenic clone may have been missed.

Measured with immunoSEQ multiplex PCR; TCRdb has only the in-frame clones, and not every one. The table has approximately 15,000 clones, roughly nine tenths seen once; the top ten hold roughly 33%. As concerns this clone: Its antigen is still unknown.

CDR3 size: 15 residues. Per germline, CDR1 GTSNPN and CDR2 SVGIG (reference sequence). The V gene end was trimmed by 3 bases and the J gene end by 2 bases; junction bases not matched to a gene: 8. Sequenced sample: peripheral blood mononuclear cells. The chain is built from TRBV30 and TRBJ2-7; TRBD1 agrees at 9 bases. This sequence originates from a man between 40 and 49 years old with T-cell large granular lymphocyte leukemia. Some clones in this sample may be carry-over from other donors' samples. CDR3 DNA: TGTGCCTGGAGCCCCGGACAGGGGTTCACCTACGAGCAGTACTTC. It translates to CAWSPGQGFTYEQYF.